Following are 21 T cell receptor beta chains from one sample sequenced in a study of blood T cell repertoires in COVID-19 (TCRdb year 2020). The library was produced with the immunoSEQ multiplex PCR assay. Drawn from immuneACCESS, this table holds only the in-frame rearrangements with V and J called that TCRdb kept. Clones are partly lost; checked studies trace under half to an unresolved V gene and leave the rest unexplained. The sample records about 44,000 clones, about 81% of which are singletons. 40% to 55% of the sample comes from the top ten. Sequencing was carried out using peripheral blood. These receptors all come from a human donor in a cohort sampled during active COVID-19.

This clone was detected once. The chain joins TRBV20-1 to TRBJ2-1, with D possibly TRBD2 on 5 matching bases. V was cut by 8 bases and J by 4 bases, with 9 bases left in between. Germline CDR1 is DFQATT and CDR2 is SNEGSKA (reference sequence). The CDR3 runs 11 residues. For the CDR3, the DNA is TGCAGTCCCCAGCGGTACAATGAGCAGTTCTTC. This sequence encodes CSPQRYNEQFF.

The genes are TRBV9 and TRBJ2-7, with 9 bases identical to TRBD1. The J segment lost 2 bases and the V segment lost 3 bases, leaving 6 bases of the junction unmatched. Germline V CDR1 and CDR2: SGDLS, YYNGEE. The CDR3 sequence is 15 residues long. CDR3 sequence reads: CASSAGQGSPYEQYF. DNA for the CDR3: TGTGCCAGCAGCGCAGGACAGGGGTCCCCCTACGAGCAGTACTTC.

This clone showed up just once. The chain is built from TRBV6-1 and TRBJ1-4; 10 nucleotides match TRBD1. The germline CDR1 and CDR2 sequences are MNHNS and SASEGT. V lost 4 bases to trimming and J lost 6 bases; unmatched junction nucleotides: 11. The CDR3 has 17 residues. DNA for the CDR3: TGTGCCAGCAGTGGAGGGGACAGGGGTTACCTCGATGAAAAACTGTTTTTT. This gives the protein CASSGGDRGYLDEKLFF.

The chain recombines TRBV28 with TRBJ2-3; 8 bases match TRBD1. V lost 5 bases to trimming and J lost 3 bases; unmatched junction nucleotides: 4. Germline CDR1 reads MDHEN; CDR2 reads SYDVKM. The CDR3 has 14 amino acids. For the CDR3, the DNA is TGTGCCAGCAGTGCAGGGGGCAGGACAGATACGCAGTATTTT. This codes for CASSAGGRTDTQYF.

The sample holds one count of this clone. V is TRBV3-1 (or the pseudogene TRBV3-2) and J is TRBJ2-5, with 12 bases that match TRBD1. The junction had 5 bases not matched to a gene; V was cut back by 4 bases and J by 5 bases. Germline loops: CDR1 LGHDT, CDR2 YNNKEL (reference sequence). The CDR3 length is 15 residues. This CDR3 is CASSPGQGAWETQYF. CDR3 DNA: TGTGCCAGCAGCCCGGGACAGGGGGCCTGGGAGACCCAGTACTTC.

This clone was recorded once. J is TRBJ1-5 and V is TRBV21-1; the table's D call, TRBD1, was not checked against the DNA. TRBV21-1 is a pseudogene locus. CDR3 length: 16 amino acids. This chain's CDR3 is CASTRDRVLSLQPQHF. CDR3 sequence (DNA): TGTGCCAGCACCCGCGACAGGGTTCTCTCACTCCAGCCCCAGCATTTT.

The chain is built from TRBV6-5 and TRBJ1-1, with D unresolved. Trimming pared 6 bases from V and 2 bases from J, leaving 13 bases between. Per germline, CDR1 MNHEY and CDR2 SVGAGI. This CDR3 is 14 amino acids long. In DNA form, the CDR3 reads TGTGCCAGCAGGATACGGACTGATAACACTGAAGCTTTCTTT. As protein: CASRIRTDNTEAFF.

V and J are TRBV18 and TRBJ2-1; D is unresolved. The CDR3 is 13 amino acids. The germline V gene encodes CDR1 KGHSH and CDR2 LQKENI. The V end was cut by 1 base, the J end by 8 bases, with 9 bases between. CDR3 sequence (DNA): TGTGCCAGCTCACCACTCATGGAGCATGAGCAGTTCTTC. It is translated as CASSPLMEHEQFF.

This chain uses TRBV4-2 with TRBJ2-5, with 11 bases matching TRBD1. Germline CDR1 LGHNA, CDR2 YNFKEQ. There are 15 residues in the CDR3. V shed 4 bases, J shed 4 bases, and the junction held 5 bases outside the gene matches. Here the CDR3 reads CASSPTDRGLETQYF. DNA for the CDR3: TGTGCCAGCAGCCCCACGGACAGGGGGCTAGAGACCCAGTACTTC.

The chain has TRBV5-5 and TRBJ1-1; TRBD1 matches 7 bases. CDR1 is SGHKS and CDR2 is YYEKEE in the germline V gene (reference sequence). V was pared by 4 bases and J by 0 bases, with 6 bases of the junction left unmatched. The CDR3 consists of 15 residues. The DNA of the CDR3 is TGTGCCAGCAGCAATTGGGACAGCCTGAACACTGAAGCTTTCTTT. Amino acids: CASSNWDSLNTEAFF.

V gene TRBV11-3 combines with J gene TRBJ2-2; weak D call: TRBD1 (6 bases). The V end was cut by 5 bases, the J end by 2 bases, with 15 bases between. This CDR3 comprises 16 residues. Germline V gene sequence: CDR1 SGHNT, CDR2 YENEEA. This CDR3 reads CASSVDSPINTGELFF. Here the CDR3 DNA reads TGTGCCAGCAGCGTGGACAGTCCGATAAACACCGGGGAGCTGTTTTTT.

The rearrangement uses TRBV5-1 and TRBJ1-5, with D perhaps TRBD1 (6 bases). The V gene lost 4 bases and the J gene lost 1 base, with 12 bases spanning the gap. CDR1 and CDR2 from the germline V gene are SGHRS and YFSETQ. The CDR3 runs 15 residues. CDR3 protein: CASSQGGTSNQPQHF. DNA of the CDR3: TGCGCCAGCAGCCAAGGGGGTACAAGCAATCAGCCCCAGCATTTT.

V usage is TRBV6-5 and J usage is TRBJ1-4; 10 bases align to TRBD1. Germline lookup yields CDR1 MNHEY and CDR2 SVGAGI. The CDR3 contains 15 residues. After removal of 6 bases from V and 9 bases from J, the junction contained 10 bases not matched to a gene. CDR3 sequence reads: CASSLDRDRGQKLFF. In nucleotides, the CDR3 is TGTGCCAGCAGCTTGGACCGGGACAGGGGACAAAAACTGTTTTTT.

The CDR3, as DNA: TGTGCCAGCAGTGAAGCACCCTTACAGGGGACGTTTTCACCCCTCCACTTT. This codes for CASSEAPLQGTFSPLHF. This sequence joins TRBV2 and TRBJ1-6, with 7 positions matching TRBD1. The ends lost 0 bases at V and 9 bases at J; junction bases unmatched: 11. The CDR3 spans 17 residues. Germline V gene data show CDR1 as SNHLY and CDR2 as FYNNEI.

The V gene is TRBV15, the J gene TRBJ1-2, with D possibly being TRBD1 (5 bases). In germline, CDR1 is LNHNV, CDR2 YYDKDF (reference sequence). The V gene lost 3 bases and the J gene lost 8 bases, with 16 bases spanning the gap. The CDR3 length is 14 residues. The chain's CDR3 is CATSSASGALGYTF. CDR3 bases: TGTGCCACCAGCAGTGCCTCTGGGGCGCTCGGCTACACCTTC.

The chain employs TRBV7-2 and TRBJ1-5, with a tentative D call TRBD1 (5 bases). CDR1 SGHTA and CDR2 FQGNSA come from the germline V gene. Between the trimmed V and J ends, which lost 2 bases and 3 bases, there was a span of 8 bases. The length of the CDR3 is 14 residues. CDR3 protein: CASSLSGFNQPQHF. Here the CDR3 DNA reads TGTGCCAGCAGCTTATCAGGGTTCAATCAGCCCCAGCATTTT.

This rearrangement joins TRBV19 to TRBJ2-2; 7 bases match TRBD1. This CDR3 has 16 residues. J lost 4 bases, V lost 6 bases, and 11 bases had no gene match. CDR1 and CDR2 (germline): LNHDA, SQIVND (reference sequence). In DNA form, the CDR3 reads TGTGCCAGTAGCCCGGGGACAGAGGAAATCACCGGGGAGCTGTTTTTT. Its protein product is CASSPGTEEITGELFF.

The chain has TRBV5-4 and TRBJ2-5, with a tentative D call TRBD2 (6 bases). Germline V gene data show CDR1 as SGHNT and CDR2 as YYREEE (reference sequence). Deletions cut 2 bases from V and 3 bases from J, with 20 bases between. The CDR3 is 17 amino acids. The CDR3 sequence is CASSFTTASDGKETQYF. Here the CDR3 DNA reads TGTGCCAGCAGCTTTACTACTGCTAGCGACGGAAAAGAGACCCAGTACTTC.

The V gene is TRBV27, the J gene TRBJ2-1; tentatively, D is TRBD2 (5 bases). V lost 2 bases, J lost 0 bases, and 11 bases lay in between. Germline lookup yields CDR1 MNHEY and CDR2 SMNVEV (reference sequence). CDR3 length: 16 amino acids. CDR3 in amino acids: CASSLSPSLSYNEQFF. DNA of the CDR3: TGTGCCAGCAGTTTAAGTCCTAGCCTCTCCTACAATGAGCAGTTCTTC.

This sequence joins TRBV7-6 and TRBJ2-2; 7 bases map to TRBD1. The germline CDR1 and CDR2 sequences are SGHVS and FNYEAQ. Losses at the gene ends were 5 bases for V and 3 bases for J; bases not matched to a gene: 6. The length of the CDR3 is 15 residues. The CDR3, as DNA: TGTGCCAGCAGCCTGAGAGGACAGGACACCGGGGAGCTGTTTTTT. It is translated as CASSLRGQDTGELFF.

This clone came up a few times. V gene TRBV21-1 combines with J gene TRBJ2-7; TRBD1, as called in the table, went unchecked against the DNA. TRBV21-1 is assigned pseudogene status. The CDR3 extends over 14 amino acids. CDR3 protein: CASSDWTASYEQYF. DNA for the CDR3: TGTGCCAGCAGCGATTGGACAGCGTCCTACGAGCAGTACTTC.